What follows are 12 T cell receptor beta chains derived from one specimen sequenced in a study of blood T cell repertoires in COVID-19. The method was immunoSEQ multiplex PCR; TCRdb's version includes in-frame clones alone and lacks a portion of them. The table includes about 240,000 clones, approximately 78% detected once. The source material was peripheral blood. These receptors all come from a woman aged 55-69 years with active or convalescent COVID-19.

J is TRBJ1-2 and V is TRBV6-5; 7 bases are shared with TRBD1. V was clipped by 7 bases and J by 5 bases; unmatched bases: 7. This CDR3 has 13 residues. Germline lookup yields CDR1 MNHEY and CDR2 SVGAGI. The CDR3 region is CASIRDSPYGYTF. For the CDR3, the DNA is TGTGCCAGCATTAGGGACAGCCCGTATGGCTACACCTTC.

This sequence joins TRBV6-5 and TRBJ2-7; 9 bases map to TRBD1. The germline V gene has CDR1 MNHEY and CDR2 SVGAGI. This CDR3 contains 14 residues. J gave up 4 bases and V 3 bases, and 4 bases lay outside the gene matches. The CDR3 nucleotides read TGTGCCAGCAGTTATGGACAGGGGAGGTACGAGCAGTACTTC. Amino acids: CASSYGQGRYEQYF.

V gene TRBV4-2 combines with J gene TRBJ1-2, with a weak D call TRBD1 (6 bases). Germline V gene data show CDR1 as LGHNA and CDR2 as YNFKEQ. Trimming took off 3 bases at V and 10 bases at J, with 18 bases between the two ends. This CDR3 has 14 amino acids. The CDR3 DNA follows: TGTGCCAGCAGCCAGCCTGGGGGCAGAGATGACTACACCTTC. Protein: CASSQPGGRDDYTF.

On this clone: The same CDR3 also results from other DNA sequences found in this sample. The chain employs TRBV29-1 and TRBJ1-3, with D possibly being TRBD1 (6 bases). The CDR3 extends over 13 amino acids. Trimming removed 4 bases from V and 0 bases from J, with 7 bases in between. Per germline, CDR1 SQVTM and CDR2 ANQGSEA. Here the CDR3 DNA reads TGCAGCGTTGTAGGGGGCTCTGGAAACACCATATATTTT. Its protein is CSVVGGSGNTIYF.

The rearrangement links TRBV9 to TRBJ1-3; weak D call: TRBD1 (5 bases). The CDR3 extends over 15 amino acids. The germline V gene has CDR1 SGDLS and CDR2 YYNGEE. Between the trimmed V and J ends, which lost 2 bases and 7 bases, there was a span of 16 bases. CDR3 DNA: TGTGCCAGCAGCGTTAGGGCAGGGTACGATAACACCATATATTTT. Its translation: CASSVRAGYDNTIYF.

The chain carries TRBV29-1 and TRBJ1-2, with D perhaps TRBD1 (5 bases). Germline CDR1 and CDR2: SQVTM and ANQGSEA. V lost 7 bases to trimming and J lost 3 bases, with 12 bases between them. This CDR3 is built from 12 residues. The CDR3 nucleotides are TGCAGCGCTACCCGGGGGGACTATGGCTACACCTTC. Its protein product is CSATRGDYGYTF.

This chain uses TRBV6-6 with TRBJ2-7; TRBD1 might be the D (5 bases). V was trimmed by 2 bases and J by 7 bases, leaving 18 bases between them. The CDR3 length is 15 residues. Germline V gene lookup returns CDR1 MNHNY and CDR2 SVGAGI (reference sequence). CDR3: CASSYLSTDLGEQYF. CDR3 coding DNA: TGTGCCAGCAGTTACCTCTCGACAGATTTGGGAGAGCAGTACTTC.

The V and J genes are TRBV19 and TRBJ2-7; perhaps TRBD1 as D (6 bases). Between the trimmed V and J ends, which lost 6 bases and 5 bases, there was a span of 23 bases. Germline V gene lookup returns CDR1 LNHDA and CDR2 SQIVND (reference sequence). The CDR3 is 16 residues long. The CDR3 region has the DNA TGTGCCAGTAGGACTGGGGACACCAACCCCCCACACGAGCAGTACTTC. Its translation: CASRTGDTNPPHEQYF.

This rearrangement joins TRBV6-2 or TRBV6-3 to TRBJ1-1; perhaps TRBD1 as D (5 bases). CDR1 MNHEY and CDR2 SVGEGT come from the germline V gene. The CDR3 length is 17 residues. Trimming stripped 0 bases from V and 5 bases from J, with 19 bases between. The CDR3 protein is CASSYSLGGREGTEAFF. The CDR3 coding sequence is TGTGCCAGCAGTTACTCCCTGGGTGGAAGGGAGGGGACTGAAGCTTTCTTT.

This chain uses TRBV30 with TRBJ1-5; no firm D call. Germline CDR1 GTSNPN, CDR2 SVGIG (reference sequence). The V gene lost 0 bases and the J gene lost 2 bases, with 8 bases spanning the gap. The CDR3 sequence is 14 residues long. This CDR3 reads CAWSVRSGNQPQHF. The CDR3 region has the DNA TGTGCCTGGAGTGTACGGTCGGGCAATCAGCCCCAGCATTTT. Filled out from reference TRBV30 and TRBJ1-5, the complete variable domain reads SQTIHQWPATLVQPVGSPLSLECTVEGTSNPNLYWYRQAAGRGLQLLFYSVGIGQISSEVPQNLSASRPQDRQFILSSKKLLLSDSGFYLCAWSVRSGNQPQHFGDGTRLSIL.

The CDR3 nucleotides read TGTGCCACCAGCAGAGGAAGCAGGGGGCAGCCTGGAAACACCATATATTTT. Protein: CATSRGSRGQPGNTIYF. V usage is TRBV15 and J usage is TRBJ1-3; 8 bases agree with TRBD1. The germline V gene has CDR1 LNHNV and CDR2 YYDKDF (reference sequence). Trimming removed 1 base from V and 2 bases from J; junction bases left unmatched: 7. CDR3 length: 17 residues.

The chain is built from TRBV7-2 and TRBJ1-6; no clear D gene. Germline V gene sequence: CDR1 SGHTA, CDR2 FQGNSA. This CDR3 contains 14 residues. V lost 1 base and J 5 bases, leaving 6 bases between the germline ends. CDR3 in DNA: TGTGCCAGCAGCTTAGGGAGAGATAATTCACCCCTCCACTTT. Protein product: CASSLGRDNSPLHF.